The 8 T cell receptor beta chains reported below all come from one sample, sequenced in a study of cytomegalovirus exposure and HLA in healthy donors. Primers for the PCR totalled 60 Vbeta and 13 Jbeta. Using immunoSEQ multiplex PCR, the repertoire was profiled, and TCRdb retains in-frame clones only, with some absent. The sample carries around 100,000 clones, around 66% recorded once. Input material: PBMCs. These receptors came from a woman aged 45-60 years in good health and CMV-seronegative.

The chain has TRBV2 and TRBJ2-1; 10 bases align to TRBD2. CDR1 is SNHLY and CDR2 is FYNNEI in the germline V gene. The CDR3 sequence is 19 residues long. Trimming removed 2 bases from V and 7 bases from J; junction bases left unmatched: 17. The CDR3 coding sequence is TGTGCCAGCAGTGAACAACCCCCCCCAATAGCGGGGGGCGGGAATGAGCAGTTCTTC. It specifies CASSEQPPPIAGGGNEQFF.

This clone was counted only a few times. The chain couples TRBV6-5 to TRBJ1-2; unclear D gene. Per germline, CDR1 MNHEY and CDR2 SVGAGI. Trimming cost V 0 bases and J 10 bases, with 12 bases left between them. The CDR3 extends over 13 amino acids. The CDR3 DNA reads TGTGCCAGCAGTTACTCTTTTGGGCAGCACTACACCTTC. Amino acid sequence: CASSYSFGQHYTF.

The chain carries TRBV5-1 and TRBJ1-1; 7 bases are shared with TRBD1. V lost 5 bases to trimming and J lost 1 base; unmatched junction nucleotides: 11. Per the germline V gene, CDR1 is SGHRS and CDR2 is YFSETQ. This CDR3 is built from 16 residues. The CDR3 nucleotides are TGCGCCAGCAGTTCATACTTCAGGGGGAAGAACACTGAAGCTTTCTTT. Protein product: CASSSYFRGKNTEAFF. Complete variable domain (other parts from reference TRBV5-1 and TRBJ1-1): KAGVTQTPRYLIKTRGQQVTLSCSPISGHRSVSWYQQTPGQGLQFLFEYFSETQRNKGNFPGRFSGRQFSNSRSEMNVSTLELGDSALYLCASSSYFRGKNTEAFFGQGTRLTVV.

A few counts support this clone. The CDR3 coding sequence is TGTGCCAGCAGCTTCGAAGTCAGCAATGAGCAGTTCTTC. Translating it yields CASSFEVSNEQFF. The chain has TRBV7-2 and TRBJ2-1; D call uncertain. Germline CDR1 reads SGHTA; CDR2 reads FQGNSA. The germline V and J ends were trimmed by 3 bases and 6 bases, with 9 bases remaining between them. The CDR3 loop spans 13 amino acids.

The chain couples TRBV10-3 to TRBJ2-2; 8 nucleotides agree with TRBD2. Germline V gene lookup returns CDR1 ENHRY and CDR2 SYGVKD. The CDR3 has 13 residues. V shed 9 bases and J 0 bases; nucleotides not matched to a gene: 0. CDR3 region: CAIAGANTGELFF. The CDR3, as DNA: TGTGCCATAGCGGGAGCGAACACCGGGGAGCTGTTTTTT.

This chain's CDR3 is CASRGTSGGAERQFF. CDR3 DNA: TGCGCCAGCCGAGGGACTAGCGGGGGGGCCGAACGGCAGTTCTTC. The chain combines TRBV5-1 with TRBJ2-1, with TRBD2 identical over 16 bases. The CDR3 is 15 residues long. Germline V gene data show CDR1 as SGHRS and CDR2 as YFSETQ. J gave up 12 bases and V 7 bases, and 10 bases lay outside the gene matches. Variable domain in full (rest from reference TRBV5-1 and TRBJ2-1): KAGVTQTPRYLIKTRGQQVTLSCSPISGHRSVSWYQQTPGQGLQFLFEYFSETQRNKGNFPGRFSGRQFSNSRSEMNVSTLELGDSALYLCASRGTSGGAERQFFGPGTRLTVL.

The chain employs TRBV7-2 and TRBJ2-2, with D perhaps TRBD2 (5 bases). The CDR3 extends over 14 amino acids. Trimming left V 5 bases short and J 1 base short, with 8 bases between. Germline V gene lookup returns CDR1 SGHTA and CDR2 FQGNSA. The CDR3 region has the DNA TGTGCCAGCAGCCGCGAGGGGAACACCGGGGAGCTGTTTTTT. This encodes CASSREGNTGELFF.

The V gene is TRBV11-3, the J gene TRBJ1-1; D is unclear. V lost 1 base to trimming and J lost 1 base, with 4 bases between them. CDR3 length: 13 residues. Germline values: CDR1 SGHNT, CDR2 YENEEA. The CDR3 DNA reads TGTGCCAGCAGCTTAGTCCGGAACACTGAAGCTTTCTTT. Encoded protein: CASSLVRNTEAFF.